The sample holds a few counts of the clone carrying this T cell receptor beta chain. Its antigen is still unknown. Because the CDR3's place on the DNA is in doubt, the DNA is left out and the CDR3 is given as listed by TCRdb. This specimen belongs to a study of cytomegalovirus exposure and HLA in healthy donors. Study-level background: An early release of data contained roughly 90 million unique TCRs, which came from HLA-typed donors. Points from the study as a whole: As a later analysis revealed, most CMV-associated TCR beta chains appeared HLA-restricted. Associated with cytomegalovirus, according to the listing, were 150 to 200 TCR beta chains. CMV serostatus was the only immune exposure information that was available.

Inclusive of both ends, the CDR3 amounts to 12 amino acids. From germline, CDR1 is SGHTA and CDR2 FQGNSA. PCR primers comprised 60 Vbeta and 13 Jbeta primers. Some clones are missing from TCRdb's copy, which holds only in-frame ones; the method was immunoSEQ multiplex PCR. The repertoire holds approximately 200,000 clones, with approximately 80% as singletons. Sequencing was carried out using PBMCs. This clonotype was obtained from a boy aged 2 to 9 in good health and CMV-seronegative. The chain couples TRBV7-2 to TRBJ2-7; whether TRBD1, the table's D call, matches the DNA was not checked. The chain's CDR3 is CASSWGQGARYF.